Below, 23 T cell receptor beta chains from the same sample are listed, as sequenced in a study (dated by TCRdb to the mid-2010s). Libraries came from RT-PCR. Sequencing was performed on an Illumina MiSeq. TCRdb redid the processing of the public reads, applying fastp at Q25 and MiXCR, and retained in-frame beta chains. Each entry is one CDR3 protein sequence, shown with its most common DNA and genes. The sample profile shows about 700,000 distinct CDR3 sequences; approximately 15% of them were found once. The leading ten clones occupy 3.6% of the sample. The sample consisted of memory CD4+ T cells from blood. All receptors derive from a female donor in good health, serving as a healthy control.

This clonotype was counted only a few times. V gene TRBV12-3 or TRBV12-4 combines with J gene TRBJ1-4; unclear D gene. The CDR3 sequence is 11 residues long. Trimming stripped 5 bases from V and 6 bases from J, with 4 bases between. DNA for the CDR3: TGTGCCAGCAGTGCGGATGAAAAACTGTTTTTT. It is translated as CASSADEKLFF.

The J gene is TRBJ1-4, the V gene TRBV29-1, with 9 bases fitting TRBD1. This CDR3 is 16 amino acids long. V was pared by 7 bases and J by 8 bases, with 17 bases of the junction left unmatched. Germline V gene lookup returns CDR1 SQVTM and CDR2 ANQGSEA. The CDR3 spells CSAENQQGAHGEKLFF. The CDR3 DNA reads as TGCAGCGCGGAAAATCAACAGGGGGCGCACGGCGAAAAACTGTTTTTT. The full variable domain, rest sourced from reference TRBV29-1 and TRBJ1-4, is SAVISQKPSRDICQRGTSLTIQCQVDSQVTMMFWYRQQPGQSLTLIATANQGSEATYESGFVIDKFPISRPNLTFSTLTVSNMSPEDSSIYLCSAENQQGAHGEKLFFGSGTQLSVL.

The V gene is TRBV7-9, the J gene TRBJ2-2; 7 positions agree with TRBD1. The germline V gene encodes CDR1 SEHNR and CDR2 FQNEAQ (reference sequence). Germline trimming cut 7 bases from V and 1 base from J; bases unmatched to any gene: 3. CDR3 size: 14 residues. The CDR3 region has the DNA TGTGCCAGCAAGCGACAGGGGAACACCGGGGAGCTGTTTTTT. Protein product: CASKRQGNTGELFF.

This clonotype appeared a few times. The chain employs TRBV12-3 or TRBV12-4 and TRBJ2-2; 15 bases align to TRBD2. The CDR3 is made up of 18 amino acids. Trimming removed 2 bases from V and 5 bases from J; junction bases left unmatched: 6. The CDR3 bases are TGTGCCAGCAGTTTACGGGGACTAGCGGGAGGTAGTACCGGGGAGCTGTTTTTT. Amino acid sequence: CASSLRGLAGGSTGELFF.

This clonotype was counted at least ten times. This chain links TRBV7-9 with TRBJ1-1, with D hard to call. CDR1 is SEHNR, CDR2 FQNEAQ, per germline (reference sequence). Trimming pared 0 bases from V and 3 bases from J, leaving 8 bases between. The CDR3 length is 14 residues. This CDR3 is CASSLAMVDTEAFF. The CDR3, as DNA: TGTGCCAGCAGCTTAGCAATGGTAGACACTGAAGCTTTCTTT.

This clonotype came up a few times. The J gene is TRBJ2-5, the V gene TRBV25-1, with TRBD2 matching over 10 bases. This CDR3 has 15 residues. Germline CDR1 reads MGHDK; CDR2 reads SYGVNS. V shed 4 bases and J 0 bases; nucleotides not matched to a gene: 2. The chain's CDR3 is CASSGLAGYQETQYF. DNA for the CDR3: TGTGCCAGCAGTGGACTAGCGGGTTACCAAGAGACCCAGTACTTC.

The CDR3 DNA reads as TGTGCCAGCAGCCTCCGATTAAACAGGGGGCGAGAGACCCAGTACTTC. Amino acid sequence: CASSLRLNRGRETQYF. This rearrangement joins TRBV13 to TRBJ2-5; 9 bases fit TRBD1. Germline trimming cut 5 bases from V and 4 bases from J; bases unmatched to any gene: 11. The CDR3 contains 16 residues. CDR1 and CDR2 from the germline V gene are PRHDT and FYEKMQ (reference sequence).

This clonotype has ten or more counts. The CDR3 coding sequence is TGTGCCAGCAGCTTGGCTAGTGGCACCGGGGAGCTGTTTTTT. Amino acids: CASSLASGTGELFF. This chain connects TRBV7-2 to TRBJ2-2; D is uncertain. The CDR3 is 14 amino acids. V was shortened by 3 bases and J by 4 bases, with 9 bases between the two germline ends. Germline CDR1 and CDR2: SGHTA and FQGNSA.

This clonotype was recorded a few times. V is TRBV20-1 and J is TRBJ2-5; the D is unclear. The germline V gene has CDR1 DFQATT and CDR2 SNEGSKA (reference sequence). The CDR3 extends over 15 amino acids. Trimming removed 0 bases at V and 2 bases at J, with 13 bases between. The CDR3: CSARDPRHFQETQYF. CDR3 coding DNA: TGCAGTGCTAGAGATCCCCGACACTTTCAAGAGACCCAGTACTTC.

This clonotype was detected ten times or more. At one end, the junction sequence differs from germline, possibly due to a read error. The chain's CDR3 is CASSLGMGMEAFF. The CDR3 DNA sequence: TGTGCTAGCAGCCTGGGTATGGGAATGGAAGCTTTCTTT. The V gene is TRBV7-7, the J gene TRBJ1-1; D unclear. Germline CDR1 SSHAT, CDR2 FNYEAQ (reference sequence). The CDR3 length is 13 residues.

This clonotype was recorded many times. The gene calls are TRBV29-1 and TRBJ1-4; the D gene is possibly TRBD1 (5 bases). Germline CDR1 is SQVTM and CDR2 is ANQGSEA. V was pared by 4 bases and J by 2 bases, with 8 bases between. The CDR3 has 13 amino acids. The CDR3 loop is CSVGGDTNEKLFF. CDR3 bases: TGCAGCGTTGGTGGGGACACTAATGAAAAACTGTTTTTT.

This clonotype has at least ten counts. The genes are TRBV7-8 and TRBJ2-7, with TRBD2 matching over 13 bases. CDR3 length: 18 amino acids. The germline V gene encodes CDR1 SGHVS and CDR2 FQNEAQ. V shed 5 bases, J shed 3 bases, and the junction held 13 bases outside the gene matches. The CDR3 nucleotides read TGTGCCAGCAGCCTACGGACTAGCGGGGGCCCCGGCTACTACGAGCAGTACTTC. Its protein is CASSLRTSGGPGYYEQYF. The full variable domain, with the rest looked up from reference TRBV7-8 and TRBJ2-7, is GAGVSQSPRYKVAKRGQDVALRCDPISGHVSLFWYQQALGQGPEFLTYFQNEAQLDKSGLPSDRFFAERPEGSVSTLKIQRTQQEDSAVYLCASSLRTSGGPGYYEQYFGPGTRLTVT.

This chain connects TRBV29-1 to TRBJ2-5; 11 nucleotides agree with TRBD2. There are 14 residues in the CDR3. Per the germline V gene, CDR1 is SQVTM and CDR2 is ANQGSEA. With 6 bases clipped from V and 2 bases from J, the junction kept 5 bases outside the gene matches. The CDR3 region has the DNA TGCAGCGTGTCCGGGACTAGCGGACAAGAGACCCAGTACTTC. Translation: CSVSGTSGQETQYF.

This clonotype was found many times. The chain combines TRBV7-9 with TRBJ1-1; D call uncertain. From germline, CDR1 is SEHNR and CDR2 FQNEAQ (reference sequence). This CDR3 has 13 residues. Trimming cost V 8 bases and J 2 bases, with 12 bases left between them. CDR3 protein: CASSSQANTEAFF. The CDR3 nucleotides read TGTGCCAGCTCAAGCCAGGCCAACACTGAAGCTTTCTTT.

This chain uses TRBV28 with TRBJ1-5; 7 bases fit TRBD1. The J segment lost 6 bases and the V segment lost 3 bases, leaving 8 bases of the junction unmatched. This CDR3 is built from 15 residues. Germline V gene sequence: CDR1 MDHEN, CDR2 SYDVKM. CDR3 in DNA: TGTGCCAGCAGTTTCAGGCAGGGGGTCGGTCAGCCCCAGCATTTT. Translated: CASSFRQGVGQPQHF.

This clonotype was observed a handful of times. The chain links TRBV5-4 to TRBJ2-5, with a tentative D call TRBD1 (6 bases). CDR3 length equals 16 residues. V was clipped by 4 bases and J by 5 bases, with 21 bases between them. Germline V CDR1 and CDR2: SGHNT, YYREEE (reference sequence). The CDR3 region is CASSPGQSGLRETQYF. The CDR3 nucleotides are TGTGCCAGCAGCCCTGGACAGAGCGGTTTACGGGAGACCCAGTACTTC.

This clonotype turned up a few times. J is TRBJ1-1 and V is TRBV7-2; perhaps TRBD1 as D (6 bases). The CDR3 contains 13 residues. Germline V gene sequence: CDR1 SGHTA, CDR2 FQGNSA. V gave up 11 bases and J gave up 5 bases, with 18 bases separating them. In nucleotides, the CDR3 is TGTGCCTCCAAAGGGGGGGGTCGAACTGAAGCTTTCTTT. Residues: CASKGGGRTEAFF.

This clonotype showed up many times. The chain joins TRBV29-1 to TRBJ1-1, with a possible D match to TRBD1 (5 bases). V was shortened by 7 bases and J by 3 bases, with 15 bases between the two germline ends. This CDR3 is 13 amino acids long. From germline, CDR1 is SQVTM and CDR2 ANQGSEA. The CDR3 here is CSAGGRRDTEAFF. The DNA for the CDR3 is TGCAGCGCTGGGGGTCGGCGCGACACTGAAGCTTTCTTT.

This clonotype has only a few counts. The J gene is TRBJ1-6, the V gene TRBV10-3, with unresolved D. Trimming took off 0 bases at V and 0 bases at J, with 9 bases between the two ends. The CDR3 loop spans 17 amino acids. CDR1 and CDR2 from the germline V gene are ENHRY and SYGVKD. CDR3 residues: CAISESGESSYNSPLHF. The CDR3, as DNA: TGTGCCATCAGTGAGTCTGGGGAGTCCTCCTATAATTCACCCCTCCACTTT.

V and J are TRBV15 and TRBJ1-2; D is perhaps TRBD1 (5 bases). The germline gives CDR1 LNHNV, CDR2 YYDKDF (reference sequence). Trimming removed 3 bases at V and 2 bases at J, with 7 bases between. This CDR3 is built from 13 residues. The CDR3 region is CATSRDKNYGYTF. The CDR3 DNA sequence: TGTGCCACCAGCAGGGACAAGAACTATGGCTACACCTTC.

This clonotype appeared a few times. The V and J genes are TRBV7-2 and TRBJ2-5; D possibly corresponds to TRBD1 (6 bases). The CDR3 has 16 residues. V lost 5 bases and J 5 bases, leaving 21 bases between the germline ends. Germline CDR1 and CDR2: SGHTA and FQGNSA. The CDR3 DNA reads TGTGCCAGCAGCCTCTACCCCGGTGGAAGGGGGGAGACCCAGTACTTC. It encodes CASSLYPGGRGETQYF.

The chain carries TRBV18 and TRBJ2-2, with D unresolved. The CDR3 is made up of 16 amino acids. CDR1 and CDR2 (germline): KGHSH, LQKENI. V was clipped by 3 bases and J by 0 bases, with 11 bases between them. This CDR3 is CASSPSVAANTGELFF. The DNA of the CDR3 is TGTGCCAGCTCACCCTCGGTTGCGGCGAACACCGGGGAGCTGTTTTTT.

This clonotype occurred a few times. V gene TRBV18 combines with J gene TRBJ2-1; D remains ambiguous. Germline assignment: CDR1 KGHSH and CDR2 LQKENI. V shed 2 bases and J shed 8 bases, with 10 bases lying between them. The CDR3 consists of 13 residues. This CDR3 is CASSPRTPDEQFF. CDR3 DNA sequence: TGTGCCAGCTCACCAAGGACGCCGGATGAGCAGTTCTTC.